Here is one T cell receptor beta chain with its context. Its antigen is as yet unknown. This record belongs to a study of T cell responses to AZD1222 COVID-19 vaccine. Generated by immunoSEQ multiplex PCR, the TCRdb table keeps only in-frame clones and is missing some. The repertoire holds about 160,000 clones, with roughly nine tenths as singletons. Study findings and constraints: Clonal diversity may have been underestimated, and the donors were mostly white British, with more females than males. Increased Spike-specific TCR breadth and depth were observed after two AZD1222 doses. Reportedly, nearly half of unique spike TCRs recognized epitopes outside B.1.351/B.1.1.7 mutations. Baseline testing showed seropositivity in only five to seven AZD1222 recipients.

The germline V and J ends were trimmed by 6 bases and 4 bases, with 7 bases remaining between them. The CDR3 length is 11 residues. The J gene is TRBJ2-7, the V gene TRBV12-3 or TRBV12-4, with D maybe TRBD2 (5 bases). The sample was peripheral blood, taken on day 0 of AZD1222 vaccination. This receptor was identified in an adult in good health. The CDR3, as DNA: TGTGCCAGCAGCCCGGGGTACGAGCAGTACTTC. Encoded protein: CASSPGYEQYF.